This T cell receptor (beta chain) came from a study of cytomegalovirus exposure and HLA in healthy donors. Findings and caveats of the study: Per published accounts, TCR beta sequences correctly predicted the HLA-A and HLA-B alleles of most subjects. Presence/absence analyses rested on an assumption that sequencing depth was roughly uniform across donors. Clonal expansion, a later analysis showed, was greater in HLA-associated TCR beta chains than in equally common others.

As concerns this clone: The antigen is undetermined.

PCR was performed using 60 Vbeta and 13 Jbeta primers. As handled by the study authors: A later analysis tallied 87 million or so unique TCR beta chains, about 12 million of them shared. The protocol was immunoSEQ multiplex PCR, while the TCRdb copy is restricted to in-frame clones and leaves out a portion. That table supplies the V and J calls and clone size; D and trimming were determined from the DNA. Among under 150,000 clones listed, about 80% were seen once. Trimming took off 1 base at V and 8 bases at J, with 14 bases between the two ends. The CDR3 loop spans 15 amino acids. CDR1 SEHNR and CDR2 FQNEAQ come from the germline V gene (reference sequence).

The sample comprised PBMCs. The genes are TRBV7-9 and TRBJ1-4, with a possible D match to TRBD1 (5 bases). The TCR was taken from a woman between 50 and 59 years old in good health and CMV-seropositive. The CDR3 DNA reads TGTGCCAGCAGCTTAGACGGGGGAAGGGAGGAAAAACTGTTTTTT. Encoded protein: CASSLDGGREEKLFF.